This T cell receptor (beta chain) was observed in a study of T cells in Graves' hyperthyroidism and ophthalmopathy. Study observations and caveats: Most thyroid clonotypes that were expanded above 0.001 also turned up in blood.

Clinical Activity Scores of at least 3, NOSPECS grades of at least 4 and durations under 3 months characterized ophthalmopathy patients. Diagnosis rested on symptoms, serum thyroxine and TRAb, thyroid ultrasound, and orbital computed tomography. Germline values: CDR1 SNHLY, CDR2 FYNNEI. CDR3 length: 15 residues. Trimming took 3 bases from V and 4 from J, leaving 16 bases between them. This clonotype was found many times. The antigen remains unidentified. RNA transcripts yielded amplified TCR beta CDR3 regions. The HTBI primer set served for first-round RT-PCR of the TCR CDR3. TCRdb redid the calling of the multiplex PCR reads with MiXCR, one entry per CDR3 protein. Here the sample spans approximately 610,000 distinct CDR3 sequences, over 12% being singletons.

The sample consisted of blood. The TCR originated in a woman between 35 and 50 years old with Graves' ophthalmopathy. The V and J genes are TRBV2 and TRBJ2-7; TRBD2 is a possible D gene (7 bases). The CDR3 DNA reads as TGTGCCAGCAGTGATGGGGGCGGGAGAGCGTACGAGCAGTACTTC. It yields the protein CASSDGGGRAYEQYF.